This T cell receptor (beta chain) is from a study of identical twins. Study-wide results and limits: Zero-insertion analyses could be partly confounded by invariant MAIT and iNKT cells.

In TCRdb, the 5' RACE reads were re-called with MiXCR into one record per CDR3 protein. Counted here are 550,000 to 700,000 distinct CDR3 sequences, 21% occurring once; the ten biggest clones make up 4% to 4.5%. This clonotype was seen many times. Its cognate antigen is unknown. These sequences were also reported in another study, on T cells expressing NK-cell markers.

Sequenced input: PBMCs. The sequence came from a woman younger than 35 in good health.

The CDR3 sequence: CASTPYGPGYTF. In DNA, the CDR3 is TGTGCCAGCACTCCGTATGGCCCTGGCTACACCTTC. V and J are TRBV12-3 or TRBV12-4 and TRBJ1-2; unclear D gene. V was shortened by 7 bases and J by 7 bases, with 13 bases between the two germline ends. CDR3 length: 12 residues.